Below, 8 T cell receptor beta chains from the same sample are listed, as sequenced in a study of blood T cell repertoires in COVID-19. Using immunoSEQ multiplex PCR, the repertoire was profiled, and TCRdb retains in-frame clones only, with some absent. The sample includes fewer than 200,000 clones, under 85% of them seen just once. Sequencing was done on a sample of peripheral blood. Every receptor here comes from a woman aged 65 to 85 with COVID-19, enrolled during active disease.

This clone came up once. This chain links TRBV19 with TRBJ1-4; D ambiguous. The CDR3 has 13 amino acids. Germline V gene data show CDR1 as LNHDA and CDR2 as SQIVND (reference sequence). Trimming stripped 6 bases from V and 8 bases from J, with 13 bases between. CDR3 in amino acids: CASRVTRGEKLFF. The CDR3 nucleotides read TGTGCCAGTAGAGTGACGCGAGGGGAAAAACTGTTTTTT.

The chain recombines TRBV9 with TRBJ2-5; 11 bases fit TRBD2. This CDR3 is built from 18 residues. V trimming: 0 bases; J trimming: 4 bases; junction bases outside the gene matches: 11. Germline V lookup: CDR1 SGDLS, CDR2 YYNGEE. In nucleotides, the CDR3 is TGTGCCAGCAGCGTAGGAACTAGCGGGAGATTAGGGGGAGAGACCCAGTACTTC. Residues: CASSVGTSGRLGGETQYF.

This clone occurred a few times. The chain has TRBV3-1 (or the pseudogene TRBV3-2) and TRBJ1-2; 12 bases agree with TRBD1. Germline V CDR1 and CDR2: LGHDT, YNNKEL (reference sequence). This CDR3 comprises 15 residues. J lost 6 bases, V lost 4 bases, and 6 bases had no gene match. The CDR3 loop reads CASSLWDRGRNGYTF. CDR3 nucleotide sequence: TGTGCCAGCAGCCTATGGGACAGGGGGCGTAATGGCTACACCTTC.

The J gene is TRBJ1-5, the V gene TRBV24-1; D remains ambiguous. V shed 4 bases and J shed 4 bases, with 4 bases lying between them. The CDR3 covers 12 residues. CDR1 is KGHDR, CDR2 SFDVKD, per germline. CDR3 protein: CATSETNQPQHF. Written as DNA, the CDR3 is TGTGCCACCAGTGAAACAAATCAGCCCCAGCATTTT.

This CDR3 reads CAWGTSNTEAFF. The CDR3 DNA reads TGTGCCTGGGGGACATCGAACACTGAAGCTTTCTTT. The V call is TRBV30, the J call TRBJ1-1; possibly TRBD1 for D (6 bases). Germline V gives CDR1 GTSNPN, CDR2 SVGIG (reference sequence). Trimming pared 5 bases from V and 1 base from J, leaving 8 bases between. The CDR3 extends over 12 amino acids.

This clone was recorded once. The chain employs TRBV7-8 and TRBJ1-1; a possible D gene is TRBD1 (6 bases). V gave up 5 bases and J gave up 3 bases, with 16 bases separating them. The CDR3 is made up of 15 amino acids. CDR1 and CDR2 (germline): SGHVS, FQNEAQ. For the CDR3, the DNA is TGTGCCAGCAGCCGAGAGGTAGGGGGATACACTGAAGCTTTCTTT. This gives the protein CASSREVGGYTEAFF.

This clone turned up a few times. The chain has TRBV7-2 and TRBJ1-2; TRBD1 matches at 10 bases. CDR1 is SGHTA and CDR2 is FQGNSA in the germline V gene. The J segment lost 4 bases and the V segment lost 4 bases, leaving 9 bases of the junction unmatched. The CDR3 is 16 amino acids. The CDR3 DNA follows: TGTGCCAGCAGCTCTTTCGGGACAGGGGACTCCTATGGCTACACCTTC. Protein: CASSSFGTGDSYGYTF.

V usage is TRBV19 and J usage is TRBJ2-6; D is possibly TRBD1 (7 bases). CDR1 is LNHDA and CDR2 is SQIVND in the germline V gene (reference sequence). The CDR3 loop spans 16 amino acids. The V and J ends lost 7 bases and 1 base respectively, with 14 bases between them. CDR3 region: CASMAGQLSGANVLTF. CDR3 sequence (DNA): TGTGCCAGTATGGCGGGACAGCTGTCTGGGGCCAACGTCCTGACTTTC. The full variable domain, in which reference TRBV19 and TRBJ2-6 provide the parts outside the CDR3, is DGGITQSPKYLFRKEGQNVTLSCEQNLNHDAMYWYRQDPGQGLRLIYYSQIVNDFQKGDIAEGYSVSREKKESFPLTVTSAQKNPTAFYLCASMAGQLSGANVLTFGAGSRLTVL.